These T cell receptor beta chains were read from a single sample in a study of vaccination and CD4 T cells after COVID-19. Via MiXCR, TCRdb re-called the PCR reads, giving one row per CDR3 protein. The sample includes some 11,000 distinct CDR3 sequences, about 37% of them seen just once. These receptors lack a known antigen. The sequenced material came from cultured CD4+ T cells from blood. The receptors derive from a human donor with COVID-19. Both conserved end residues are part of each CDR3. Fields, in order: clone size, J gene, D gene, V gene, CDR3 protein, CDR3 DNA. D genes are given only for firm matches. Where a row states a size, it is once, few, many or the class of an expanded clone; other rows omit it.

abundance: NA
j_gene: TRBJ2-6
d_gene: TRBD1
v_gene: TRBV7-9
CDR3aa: CASSFRTGSTGANVLTF
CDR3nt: TGTGCCAGCAGCTTCCGGACAGGTTCGACTGGGGCCAACGTCCTGACTTTC

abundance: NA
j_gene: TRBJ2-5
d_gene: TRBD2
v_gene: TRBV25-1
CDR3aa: CASRISGTSGTQYF
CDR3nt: TGTGCCAGCAGGATTTCCGGGACTAGCGGGACCCAGTACTTC

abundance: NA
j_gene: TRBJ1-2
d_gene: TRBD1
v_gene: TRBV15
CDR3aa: CATSRPTGQGYGYTF
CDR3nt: TGTGCCACCAGCAGACCGACGGGACAGGGCTATGGCTACACCTTC

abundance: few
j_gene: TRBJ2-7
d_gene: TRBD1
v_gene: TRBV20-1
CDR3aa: CSAREGQAAGEQYF
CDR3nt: TGCAGTGCTAGAGAGGGACAGGCGGCCGGGGAGCAGTACTTC

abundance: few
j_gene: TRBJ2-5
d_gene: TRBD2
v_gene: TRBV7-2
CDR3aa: CASSLAGTSQETQYF
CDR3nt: TGTGCCAGCAGCCTGGCCGGGACTAGTCAGGAGACCCAGTACTTC

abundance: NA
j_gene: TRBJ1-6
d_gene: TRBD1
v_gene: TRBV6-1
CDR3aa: CASSERDRVYNSPLHF
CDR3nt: TGTGCCAGCAGTGAAAGGGACAGGGTCTATAATTCACCCCTCCACTTT

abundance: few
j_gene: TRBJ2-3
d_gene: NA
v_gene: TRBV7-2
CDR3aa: CASKRGVGGHYTDTQYF
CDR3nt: TGTGCCAGCAAAAGGGGTGTGGGGGGCCATTACACAGATACGCAGTATTTT

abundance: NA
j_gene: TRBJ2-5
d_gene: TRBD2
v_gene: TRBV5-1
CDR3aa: CASSLRLAGAQETQYF
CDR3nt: TGCGCCAGCAGCCTACGACTAGCGGGGGCTCAAGAGACCCAGTACTTC

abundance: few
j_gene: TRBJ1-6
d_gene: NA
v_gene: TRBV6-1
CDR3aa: CASTDPTWGSPLHF
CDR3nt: TGTGCCAGCACCGACCCTACATGGGGTTCACCCCTCCACTTT

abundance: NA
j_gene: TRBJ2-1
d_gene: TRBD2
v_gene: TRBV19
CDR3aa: CASSEIPGLASSYNEQFF
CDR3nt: TGTGCCAGTAGTGAAATCCCGGGACTAGCAAGCTCCTACAATGAGCAGTTCTTC

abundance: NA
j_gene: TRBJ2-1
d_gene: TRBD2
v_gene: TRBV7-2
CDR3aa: CASSLLRSGGAGEQFF
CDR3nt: TGTGCCAGCAGCTTACTTCGTAGCGGGGGGGCAGGGGAGCAGTTCTTC

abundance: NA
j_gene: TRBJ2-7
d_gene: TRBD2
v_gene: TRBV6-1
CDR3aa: CASSESWRGNYEQYF
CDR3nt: TGTGCCAGCAGTGAGTCCTGGCGGGGGAATTACGAGCAGTACTTC

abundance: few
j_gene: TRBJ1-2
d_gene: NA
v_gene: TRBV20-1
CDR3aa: CSAKGNGQNYGYTF
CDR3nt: TGCAGTGCTAAAGGAAACGGACAGAACTATGGCTACACCTTC

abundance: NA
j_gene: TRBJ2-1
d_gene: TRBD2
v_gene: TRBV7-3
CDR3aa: CASSLFLAGGIYNEQFF
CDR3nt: TGTGCCAGCAGCTTATTCCTAGCGGGGGGCATCTACAATGAGCAGTTCTTC

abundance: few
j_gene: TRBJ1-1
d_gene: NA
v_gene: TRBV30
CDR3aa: CAWSVGLGTEAFF
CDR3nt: TGTGCCTGGAGTGTGGGGCTCGGGACGGAAGCTTTCTTT

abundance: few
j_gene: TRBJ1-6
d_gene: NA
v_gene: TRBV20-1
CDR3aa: CSASPWSPLHF
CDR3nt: TGCAGTGCTAGTCCGTGGTCACCCCTCCACTTT

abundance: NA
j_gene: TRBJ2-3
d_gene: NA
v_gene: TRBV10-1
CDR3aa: CASSEFRGRGKADTQYF
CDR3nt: TGCGCCAGCAGTGAGTTTCGTGGCAGGGGCAAAGCAGATACGCAGTATTTT

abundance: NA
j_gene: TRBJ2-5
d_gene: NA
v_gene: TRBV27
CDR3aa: CASSPWLRETQYF
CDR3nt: TGTGCCAGCAGTCCCTGGCTTCGGGAGACCCAGTACTTC

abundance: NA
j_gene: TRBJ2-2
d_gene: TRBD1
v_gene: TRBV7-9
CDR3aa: CASSLGQGATGELFF
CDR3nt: TGTGCCAGCAGCTTAGGGCAGGGGGCAACCGGGGAGCTGTTTTTT

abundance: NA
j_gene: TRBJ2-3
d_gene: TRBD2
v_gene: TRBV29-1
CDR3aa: CSVEDAGGSRTDTQYF
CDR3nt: TGCAGCGTTGAAGACGCCGGGGGGTCCCGCACAGATACGCAGTATTTT

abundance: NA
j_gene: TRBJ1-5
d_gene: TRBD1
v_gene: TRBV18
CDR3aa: CASSPDRGGNQPQHF
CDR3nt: TGTGCCAGCTCACCGGACAGGGGAGGCAATCAGCCCCAGCATTTT

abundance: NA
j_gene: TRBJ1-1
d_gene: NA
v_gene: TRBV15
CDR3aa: CATSRTDLTFLRLEDTEAFF
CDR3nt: TGTGCCACCAGCAGGACTGACTTGACATTCCTGAGGTTGGAAGACACTGAAGCTTTCTTT

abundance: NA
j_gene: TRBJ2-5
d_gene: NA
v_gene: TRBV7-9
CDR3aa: CASSLNGRETQYF
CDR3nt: TGTGCCAGCAGCCTCAATGGCCGGGAGACCCAGTACTTC

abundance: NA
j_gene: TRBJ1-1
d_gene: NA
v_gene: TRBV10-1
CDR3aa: CASSGQEVTEAFF
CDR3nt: TGCGCCAGCAGTGGACAGGAGGTCACTGAAGCTTTCTTT

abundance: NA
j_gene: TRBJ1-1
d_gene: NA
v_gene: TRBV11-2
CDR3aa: CASSLVRGGWTEAFF
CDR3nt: TGTGCCAGCAGCTTAGTTCGCGGAGGGTGGACTGAAGCTTTCTTT

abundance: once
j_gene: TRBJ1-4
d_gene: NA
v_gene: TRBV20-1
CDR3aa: CSAALDATNEKLFF
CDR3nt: TGCAGTGCTGCCTTAGATGCAACTAATGAAAAACTGTTTTTT

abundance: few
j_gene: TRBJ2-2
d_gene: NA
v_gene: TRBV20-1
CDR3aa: CSASVQGFFGTGELFF
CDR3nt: TGCAGTGCTAGCGTACAGGGATTCTTTGGGACCGGGGAGCTGTTTTTT

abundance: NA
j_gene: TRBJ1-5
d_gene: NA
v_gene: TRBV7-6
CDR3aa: CASSPRYRTLSQHF
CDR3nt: TGTGCCAGCAGCCCCCGCTACCGGACATTATCCCAGCATTTT

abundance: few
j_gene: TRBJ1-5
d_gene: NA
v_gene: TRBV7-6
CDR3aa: CASSQVANQPQHF
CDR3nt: TGTGCCAGCAGCCAAGTGGCCAATCAGCCCCAGCATTTT

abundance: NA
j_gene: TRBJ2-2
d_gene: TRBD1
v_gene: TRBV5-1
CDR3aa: CASRSTGTGDAGELFF
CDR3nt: TGCGCCAGCAGAAGTACCGGGACAGGGGACGCCGGGGAGCTGTTTTTT

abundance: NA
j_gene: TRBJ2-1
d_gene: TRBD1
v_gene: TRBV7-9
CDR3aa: CASSLDGTGGNEQFF
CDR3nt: TGTGCCAGCAGCTTAGACGGGACAGGGGGGAATGAGCAGTTCTTC

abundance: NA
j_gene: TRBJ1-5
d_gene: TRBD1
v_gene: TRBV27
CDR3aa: CASSLEPPGQVGNQPQHF
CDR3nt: TGTGCCAGCAGTTTAGAACCCCCGGGACAGGTCGGGAATCAGCCCCAGCATTTT

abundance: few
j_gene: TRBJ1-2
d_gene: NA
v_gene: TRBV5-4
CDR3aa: CASSPDRGYGYTF
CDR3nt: TGTGCCAGCAGCCCGGACCGGGGGTATGGCTACACCTTC

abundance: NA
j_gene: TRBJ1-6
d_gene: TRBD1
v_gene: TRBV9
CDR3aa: CASTNTGGNSPLHF
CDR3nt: TGTGCCAGCACAAACACAGGGGGGAATTCACCCCTCCACTTT

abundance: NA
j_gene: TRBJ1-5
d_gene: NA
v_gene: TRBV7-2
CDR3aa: CASSPLGGRGNQPQHF
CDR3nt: TGTGCCAGCAGCCCCTTGGGGGGCAGGGGCAATCAGCCCCAGCATTTT

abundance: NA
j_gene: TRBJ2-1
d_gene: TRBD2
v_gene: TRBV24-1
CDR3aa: CATSEGLAVIWGEQFF
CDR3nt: TGTGCCACCAGTGAGGGACTAGCGGTTATATGGGGTGAGCAGTTCTTC

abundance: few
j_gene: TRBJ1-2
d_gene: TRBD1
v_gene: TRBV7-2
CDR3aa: CASSLEGQVIANYGYTF
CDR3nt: TGTGCCAGCAGCTTAGAAGGACAGGTCATAGCTAACTATGGCTACACCTTC

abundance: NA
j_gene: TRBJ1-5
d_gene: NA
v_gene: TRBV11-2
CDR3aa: CASSSGVLGNQPQHF
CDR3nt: TGTGCCAGCAGCTCAGGGGTCCTGGGCAATCAGCCCCAGCATTTT

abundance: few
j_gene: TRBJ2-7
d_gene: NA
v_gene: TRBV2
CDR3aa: CASSEVQGPWGYEQYF
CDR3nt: TGTGCCAGCAGTGAGGTTCAGGGACCCTGGGGGTACGAGCAGTACTTC

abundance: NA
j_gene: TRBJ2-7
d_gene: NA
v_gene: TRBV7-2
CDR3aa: CASSLVVGPYEQYF
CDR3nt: TGTGCCAGCAGCTTAGTTGTGGGGCCCTACGAGCAGTACTTC

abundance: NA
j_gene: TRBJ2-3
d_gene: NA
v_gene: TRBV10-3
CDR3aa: CAIRAGSTDTQYF
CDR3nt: TGTGCCATCAGGGCCGGAAGCACAGATACGCAGTATTTT

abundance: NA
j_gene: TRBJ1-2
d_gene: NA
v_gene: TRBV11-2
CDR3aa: CASSTRTHNYGYTF
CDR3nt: TGTGCCAGCAGCACAAGGACACATAACTATGGCTACACCTTC

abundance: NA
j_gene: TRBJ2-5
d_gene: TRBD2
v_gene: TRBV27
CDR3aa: CASSSPRTSGGAAWTQYF
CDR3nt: TGTGCCAGCAGTTCCCCGCGGACTAGCGGGGGGGCGGCGTGGACCCAGTACTTC

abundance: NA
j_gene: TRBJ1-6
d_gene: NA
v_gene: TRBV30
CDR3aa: CAYILVGGNSPLHF
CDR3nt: TGTGCCTACATCCTGGTTGGGGGGAATTCACCCCTCCACTTT

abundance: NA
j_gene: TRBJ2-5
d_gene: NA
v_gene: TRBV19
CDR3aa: CASRDLQGFQETQYF
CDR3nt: TGTGCCAGTAGGGACCTACAGGGATTCCAAGAGACCCAGTACTTC

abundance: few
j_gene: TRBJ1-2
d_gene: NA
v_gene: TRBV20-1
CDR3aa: CSAREYSSRTVVDGYTF
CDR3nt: TGCAGTGCTAGAGAATACTCTAGCCGGACGGTGGTGGATGGCTACACCTTC

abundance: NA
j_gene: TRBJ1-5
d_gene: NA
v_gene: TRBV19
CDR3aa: CASSIQDRIDLSDF
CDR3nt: TGTGCCAGTAGTATTCAGGACAGAATAGACCTTAGCGATTTT

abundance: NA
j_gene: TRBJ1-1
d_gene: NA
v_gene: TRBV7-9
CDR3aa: CASSLDLGGANEAFF
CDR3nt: TGTGCCAGCAGCTTAGACCTTGGGGGGGCAAATGAAGCTTTCTTT

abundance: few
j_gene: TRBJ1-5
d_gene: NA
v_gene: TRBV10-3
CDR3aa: CAISESLGNQPQHF
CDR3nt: TGTGCCATCAGTGAGTCTCTGGGCAATCAGCCCCAGCATTTT

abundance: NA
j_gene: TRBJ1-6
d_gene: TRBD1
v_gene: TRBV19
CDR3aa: CASSTPTGPLNSPLHF
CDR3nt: TGTGCCAGTAGTACACCGACAGGGCCATTGAATTCACCCCTCCACTTT